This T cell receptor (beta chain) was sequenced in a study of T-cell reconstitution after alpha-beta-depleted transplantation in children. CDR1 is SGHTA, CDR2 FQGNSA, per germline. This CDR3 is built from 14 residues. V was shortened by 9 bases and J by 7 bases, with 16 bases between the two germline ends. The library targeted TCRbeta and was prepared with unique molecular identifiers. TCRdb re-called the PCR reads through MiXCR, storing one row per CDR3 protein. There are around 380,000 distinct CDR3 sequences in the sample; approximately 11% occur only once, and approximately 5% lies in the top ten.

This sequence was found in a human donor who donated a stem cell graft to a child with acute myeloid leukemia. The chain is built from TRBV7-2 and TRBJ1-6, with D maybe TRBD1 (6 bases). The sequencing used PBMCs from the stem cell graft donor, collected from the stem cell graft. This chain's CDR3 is CASSQGIGNSPLHF. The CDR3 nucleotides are TGTGCCAGTTCGCAGGGGATCGGAAATTCACCCCTCCACTTT. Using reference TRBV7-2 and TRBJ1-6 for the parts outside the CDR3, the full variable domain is GAGVSQSPSNKVTEKGKDVELRCDPISGHTALYWYRQSLGQGLEFLIYFQGNSAPDKSGLPSDRFSAERTGGSVSTLTIQRTQQEDSAVYLCASSQGIGNSPLHFGNGTRLTVT.